These 2 T cell receptor beta chains share one sample of origin, sequenced in a study of patients and donors after allogeneic stem cell transplantation. In TCRdb, the RT-PCR reads were re-called with MiXCR into one record per CDR3 protein. The table records approximately 250,000 distinct CDR3 sequences, roughly 13% of them present only once. Input material: blood, either unsorted or a sorted T cell fraction (not recorded which). The source is a human donor who was either an allogeneic HSCT recipient or a stem cell or donor lymphocyte infusion donor (not recorded which). It is not recorded whose cells these are; they may come from a transplant donor.

V usage is TRBV20-1 and J usage is TRBJ1-2, with D possibly matching TRBD1 (6 bases). V was pared by 1 base and J by 4 bases, with 13 bases between. Looked up from germline, CDR1 is DFQATT and CDR2 is SNEGSKA (reference sequence). CDR3 length: 14 amino acids. This CDR3 reads CSARGGGALYGYTF. CDR3 DNA: TGCAGTGCTAGAGGTGGGGGGGCCCTCTATGGCTACACCTTC.

This clonotype occurred once. This sequence joins TRBV7-3 and TRBJ2-2; D unclear. The CDR3 is 13 residues long. In germline, CDR1 is SGHTA, CDR2 FQGTGA. Trimming stripped 5 bases from V and 3 bases from J, with 7 bases between. The CDR3 spells CASSETYTGELFF. The CDR3 nucleotides are TGTGCCAGCAGCGAGACATACACCGGGGAGCTGTTTTTT.